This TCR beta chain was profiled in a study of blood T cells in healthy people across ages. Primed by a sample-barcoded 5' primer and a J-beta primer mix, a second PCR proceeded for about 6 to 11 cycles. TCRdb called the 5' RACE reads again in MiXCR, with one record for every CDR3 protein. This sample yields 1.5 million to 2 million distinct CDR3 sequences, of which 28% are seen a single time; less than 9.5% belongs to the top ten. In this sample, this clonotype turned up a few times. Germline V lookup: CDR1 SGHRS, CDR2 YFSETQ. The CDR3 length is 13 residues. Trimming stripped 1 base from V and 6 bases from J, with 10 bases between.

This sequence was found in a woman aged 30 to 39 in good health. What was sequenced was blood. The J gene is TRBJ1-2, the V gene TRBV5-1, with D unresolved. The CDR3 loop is CASSLTPRDGYTF. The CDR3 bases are TGCGCCAGCAGCTTGACTCCCCGGGATGGCTACACCTTC.